Presented here are 14 T cell receptor beta chains from one specimen sequenced in a study of T cells in Graves' hyperthyroidism and ophthalmopathy. TCR beta CDR3 sequences were amplified from RNA transcripts. RT-PCR in the first round (using the HTBI primer set) targeted the TCR CDR3. Via MiXCR, TCRdb re-called the multiplex PCR reads, giving one row per CDR3 protein. The profile shows approximately 620,000 distinct CDR3 sequences, approximately 15% of them singletons. The sequenced sample consisted of blood. The receptors were gathered from a woman aged 40 to 49 with Graves' ophthalmopathy.

J is TRBJ2-1 and V is TRBV5-5; the D is unclear. CDR1 and CDR2 from the germline V gene are SGHKS and YYEKEE (reference sequence). Trimming removed 1 base at V and 5 bases at J, with 10 bases between. This CDR3 region has 14 residues. The CDR3 region is CASSLWVVNNEQFF. DNA of the CDR3: TGTGCCAGCAGCTTGTGGGTGGTTAACAATGAGCAGTTCTTC.

This clonotype occurred a few times. The chain combines TRBV27 with TRBJ2-2; TRBD2 agrees at 16 bases. The CDR3 covers 19 residues. Losses at the gene ends were 4 bases for V and 3 bases for J; bases not matched to a gene: 8. Germline values: CDR1 MNHEY, CDR2 SMNVEV (reference sequence). DNA for the CDR3: TGTGCCAGCAGTTACTCGGGACTAGCGGGAGGGGGGGACACCGGGGAGCTGTTTTTT. Translating gives CASSYSGLAGGGDTGELFF.

This clonotype has ten or more counts. The CDR3: CAIKEGRDLTEAFF. CDR3 sequence (DNA): TGTGCCATCAAGGAGGGCAGGGATCTTACTGAAGCTTTCTTT. The chain carries TRBV10-3 and TRBJ1-1; TRBD1 might be the D (5 bases). V gave up 7 bases and J gave up 5 bases, with 17 bases separating them. The V gene's germline CDR1 is ENHRY and CDR2 SYGVKD. This CDR3 region has 14 residues.

V is TRBV6-2 or TRBV6-3 and J is TRBJ2-1; tentative D call: TRBD1 (6 bases). CDR1 is MNHEY and CDR2 is SVGEGT in the germline V gene. V dropped 6 bases and J dropped 6 bases, with 21 bases sitting between them. The CDR3 extends over 16 amino acids. In nucleotides, the CDR3 is TGTGCCAGCAGAACCTCTACAGGGAACCCCTCCAATGAGCAGTTCTTC. Protein sequence: CASRTSTGNPSNEQFF.

The rearrangement joins TRBV18 to TRBJ2-1; 15 positions match TRBD2. Per the germline V gene, CDR1 is KGHSH and CDR2 is LQKENI. The CDR3 has 19 amino acids. V gave up 0 bases and J gave up 1 base; unmatched junction bases: 4. The CDR3 DNA is TGTGCCAGCTCACCACCTTGGACTAGCGGGGGGGCGTCCTACAATGAGCAGTTCTTC. It is translated as CASSPPWTSGGASYNEQFF.

This clonotype was found many times. The chain has TRBV11-2 and TRBJ2-3; TRBD2 aligns across 7 bases. J lost 6 bases, V lost 4 bases, and 13 bases had no gene match. Germline V gene sequence: CDR1 SGHAT, CDR2 FQNNGV. The CDR3 totals 16 residues. This CDR3 reads CASSYRGTGRRDTQYF. The CDR3 region has the DNA TGTGCCAGCAGCTATCGCGGGACCGGGAGGAGGGATACGCAGTATTTT.

This clonotype has a count of ten or more. The chain joins TRBV20-1 to TRBJ1-1; D call uncertain. The germline CDR1 and CDR2 sequences are DFQATT and SNEGSKA (reference sequence). This CDR3 has 11 residues. Trimming left V 8 bases short and J 1 base short, with 8 bases between. CDR3 amino acids: CSRRRNTEAFF. Here the CDR3 DNA reads TGCAGTCGTAGGAGGAACACTGAAGCTTTCTTT.

This clonotype was observed at least ten times. This chain uses TRBV2 with TRBJ1-5, with D possibly TRBD1 on 6 matching bases. This CDR3 is built from 12 residues. Germline V CDR1 and CDR2: SNHLY, FYNNEI. V gave up 7 bases and J gave up 7 bases, with 11 bases separating them. Written as DNA, the CDR3 is TGTGCCAGCACGCCAGGGGCACAGCCCCAGCATTTT. This translates into CASTPGAQPQHF.

This clonotype appeared a few times. This chain connects TRBV11-2 to TRBJ2-7; a weak D match, TRBD2 (5 bases). This CDR3 has 15 amino acids. The V end was cut by 5 bases, the J end by 5 bases, with 19 bases between. Germline loops: CDR1 SGHAT, CDR2 FQNNGV. CDR3 in DNA: TGTGCCAGCAGCCCAGCCCTAGCCGGGCCACACGAGCAGTACTTC. Its protein is CASSPALAGPHEQYF.

Many counts were recorded for this clonotype. The chain recombines TRBV29-1 with TRBJ2-5; D gene ambiguous. CDR3 length: 13 residues. With 3 bases removed from V and 0 bases from J, the gap between germline ends came to 8 bases. From germline, CDR1 is SQVTM and CDR2 ANQGSEA. The CDR3 nucleotides read TGCAGCGTTGAGGTGCTGTACCAAGAGACCCAGTACTTC. This translates into CSVEVLYQETQYF.

This clonotype has a count of ten or more. CDR3 nucleotide sequence: TGTGCCTGGAGTCAGGGGTATGGAGAAAAACTGTTTTTT. Protein sequence: CAWSQGYGEKLFF. V usage is TRBV30 and J usage is TRBJ1-4; TRBD1 is a possible D gene (6 bases). V lost 2 bases, J lost 8 bases, and 12 bases lay in between. Germline CDR1 and CDR2: GTSNPN and SVGIG (reference sequence). The CDR3 contains 13 residues.

This clonotype has just a few counts. This chain uses TRBV18 with TRBJ2-7, with D unresolved. V was pared by 2 bases and J by 0 bases, with 8 bases between. Germline V lookup: CDR1 KGHSH, CDR2 LQKENI. The CDR3 spans 14 residues. CDR3 sequence (DNA): TGTGCCAGCTCACCAGGGGTCCTCTCCTACGAGCAGTACTTC. It translates to CASSPGVLSYEQYF.

This clonotype showed up just a few times. The chain uses TRBV29-1 and TRBJ1-1; possibly TRBD1 for D (5 bases). CDR1 and CDR2 (germline): SQVTM, ANQGSEA. The V gene lost 4 bases and the J gene lost 10 bases, with 16 bases spanning the gap. CDR3 size: 12 residues. The CDR3 loop reads CSVVGATIGAFF. The CDR3 region has the DNA TGCAGCGTTGTCGGGGCTACAATAGGAGCTTTCTTT.

This clonotype was counted many times. CDR3 coding DNA: TGTGCCTGGAGTTGGGGTTATGGCTACACCTTC. As protein: CAWSWGYGYTF. The chain carries TRBV30 and TRBJ1-2; D gene uncertain. CDR1 and CDR2 (germline): GTSNPN, SVGIG (reference sequence). This CDR3 is 11 amino acids long. Between the trimmed V and J ends, which lost 2 bases and 5 bases, there was a span of 6 bases.